The rows below give T cell receptor beta chains drawn from one sample of a study of Ad26.COV2.S vaccination and SARS-CoV-2 variants. Some clones are missing from TCRdb's copy, which holds only in-frame ones; the method was immunoSEQ multiplex PCR. Among under 400,000 clones listed, roughly 87% were seen once. The sequencing used peripheral blood, collected in a trial of Ad26.COV2.S vaccine versus placebo. All receptors derive from a person between 18 and 65 years old who received the Ad26.COV2.S COVID-19 vaccine or a placebo. Both conserved end residues are part of each CDR3. Rows may omit the clone size; those that give it use once, few, many or a size class.

V	size	J	length	CDR3
TRBV5-5	.	TRBJ1-4	17	CASSLNGREPANEKLFF
TRBV4-2	.	TRBJ2-7	15	CASSQRLAGTVEQYF
TRBV7-9	.	TRBJ2-7	11	CASSEGARQYF
TRBV5-8	.	TRBJ2-5	15	CASSPSGGPQETQYF
TRBV6-5	.	TRBJ1-5	15	CASSYSGGANQPQHF
TRBV9	.	TRBJ1-1	16	CASSPQQGTMNTEAFF
TRBV4-1	.	TRBJ2-5	13	CASSRQGTETQYF
TRBV11-2	.	TRBJ2-3	14	CASSPGTIIDTQYF
TRBV5-4	once	TRBJ1-2	14	CASSPDRGGYGYTF
TRBV2	once	TRBJ2-1	14	CASSPGTGPNEQFF
TRBV2	.	TRBJ2-7	14	CASRSFDRVWEQYF
TRBV4-3	.	TRBJ1-6	16	CASSHDPGQRASPLHF
TRBV7-9	.	TRBJ2-1	16	CASSYPRGTFYNEQFF
TRBV7-9	.	TRBJ2-2	15	CASTDFVRGTGELFF
TRBV19	.	TRBJ1-4	13	CATQLATNEKLFF
TRBV9	.	TRBJ1-2	14	CASSLRTGNDGYTF
TRBV29-1	.	TRBJ2-7	10	CSALFTEQYF
TRBV9	.	TRBJ2-7	15	CASSPSGTSFYEQYF
TRBV25-1	.	TRBJ1-6	12	CASSFSYSPLHF
TRBV3-1/TRBV3-2	.	TRBJ2-1	13	CASSQEARDEQFF
TRBV30	.	TRBJ2-7	15	CAWSVQWRADYEQYF
TRBV30	once	TRBJ1-5	15	CAWSDPAGGNQPQHF
TRBV4-3	.	TRBJ2-7	16	CASSQDTRQGGYEQYF
TRBV5-8	.	TRBJ1-2	14	CASADRGLNYGYTF
TRBV12-3/TRBV12-4	.	TRBJ2-7	13	CASSFGDRGEQYF
TRBV9	.	TRBJ1-4	13	CASSRRGNEKLFF
TRBV30	.	TRBJ2-2	15	CAWSPLGINTGELFF
TRBV9	.	TRBJ1-2	16	CASSGRLGQINYGYTF
TRBV12-5	few	TRBJ2-7	19	CASGPIRGSRGVPNYEQYF
TRBV7-9	.	TRBJ2-1	16	CASSLWQAGGQTEQFF
TRBV2	few	TRBJ1-6	16	CASSESHIRTVGALHF
TRBV2	.	TRBJ2-5	15	CASSEVPSPQETQYF
TRBV4-1	.	TRBJ2-4	18	CASSQGSQGQKAKNIQYF
TRBV19	once	TRBJ2-7	17	CASSPGGLAGDRYEQYF
TRBV27	.	TRBJ2-1	13	CASSLSRHGEQFF
TRBV5-4	.	TRBJ1-2	14	CASSPSGGTEGYNF
TRBV30	.	TRBJ2-7	15	CAWAKPDRGLGEQYF
TRBV15	.	TRBJ2-7	15	CATSRGSGPPNEQYF
TRBV6-5	.	TRBJ2-3	13	CASVWGAQDTQYF
TRBV11-2	.	TRBJ2-1	13	CASSLQTYNEQFF
TRBV4-3	.	TRBJ2-5	17	CASSQHRADRLQETQYF
TRBV7-9	.	TRBJ2-3	15	CASSSPGTSGNTQYF
TRBV4-1	.	TRBJ1-5	16	CASSHTDRVWNQPQHF
TRBV7-6	.	TRBJ2-7	15	CASSPRQGTLVEQYF
TRBV30	.	TRBJ2-7	14	CAWNQGGGDYEQYF
TRBV7-6	.	TRBJ1-3	14	CASSLPGNGNTIYF
TRBV9	.	TRBJ1-4	15	CASSVATGIGEKLFF
TRBV4-1	.	TRBJ2-5	15	CASSSEGQGAETQYF